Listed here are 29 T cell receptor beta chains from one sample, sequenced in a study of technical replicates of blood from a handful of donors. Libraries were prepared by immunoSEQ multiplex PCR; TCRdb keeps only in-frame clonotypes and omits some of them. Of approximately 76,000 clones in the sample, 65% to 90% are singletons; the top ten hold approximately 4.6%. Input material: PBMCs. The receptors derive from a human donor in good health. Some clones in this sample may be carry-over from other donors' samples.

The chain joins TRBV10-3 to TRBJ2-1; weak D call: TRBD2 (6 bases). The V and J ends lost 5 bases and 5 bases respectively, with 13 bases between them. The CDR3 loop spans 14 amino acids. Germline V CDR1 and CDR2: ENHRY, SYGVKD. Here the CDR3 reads CAISTVADHNEQFF. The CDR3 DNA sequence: TGTGCCATCAGTACCGTAGCGGACCACAATGAGCAGTTCTTC.

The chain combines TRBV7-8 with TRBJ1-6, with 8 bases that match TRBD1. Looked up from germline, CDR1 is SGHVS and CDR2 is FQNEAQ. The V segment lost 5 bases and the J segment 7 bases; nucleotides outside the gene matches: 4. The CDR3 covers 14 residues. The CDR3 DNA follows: TGTGCCAGCAGCGTCAGGGGGCTCAATTCACCCCTCCACTTT. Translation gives CASSVRGLNSPLHF. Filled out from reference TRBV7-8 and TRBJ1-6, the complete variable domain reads GAGVSQSPRYKVAKRGQDVALRCDPISGHVSLFWYQQALGQGPEFLTYFQNEAQLDKSGLPSDRFFAERPEGSVSTLKIQRTQQEDSAVYLCASSVRGLNSPLHFGNGTRLTVT.

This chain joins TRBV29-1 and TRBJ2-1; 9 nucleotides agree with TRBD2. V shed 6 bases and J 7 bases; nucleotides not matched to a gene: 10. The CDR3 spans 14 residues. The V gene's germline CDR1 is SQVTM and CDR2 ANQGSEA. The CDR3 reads CSVEIAGVVNEQFF. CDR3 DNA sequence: TGCAGCGTGGAGATAGCGGGAGTGGTGAATGAGCAGTTCTTC.

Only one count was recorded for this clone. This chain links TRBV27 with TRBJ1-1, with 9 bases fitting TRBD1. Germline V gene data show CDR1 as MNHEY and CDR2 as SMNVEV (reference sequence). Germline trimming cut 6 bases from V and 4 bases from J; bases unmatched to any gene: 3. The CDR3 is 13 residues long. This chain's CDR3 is CASRTTGGTEAFF. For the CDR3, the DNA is TGTGCCAGCAGAACGACAGGGGGCACTGAAGCTTTCTTT.

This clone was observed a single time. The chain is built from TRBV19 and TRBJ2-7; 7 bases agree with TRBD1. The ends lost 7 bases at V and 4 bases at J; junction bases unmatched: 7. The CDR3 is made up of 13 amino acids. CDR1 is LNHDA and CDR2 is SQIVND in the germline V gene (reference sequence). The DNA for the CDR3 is TGTGCCAGTAAAAAGGGGGACAGTTACGAGCAGTACTTC. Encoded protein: CASKKGDSYEQYF.

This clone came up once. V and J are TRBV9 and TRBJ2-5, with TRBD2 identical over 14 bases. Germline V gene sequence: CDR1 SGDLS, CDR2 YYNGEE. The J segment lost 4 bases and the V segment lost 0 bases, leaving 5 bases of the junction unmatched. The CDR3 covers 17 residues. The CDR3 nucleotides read TGTGCCAGCAGCGTAGAGGGGACTAGCGGGGGAGCAGAGACCCAGTACTTC. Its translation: CASSVEGTSGGAETQYF.

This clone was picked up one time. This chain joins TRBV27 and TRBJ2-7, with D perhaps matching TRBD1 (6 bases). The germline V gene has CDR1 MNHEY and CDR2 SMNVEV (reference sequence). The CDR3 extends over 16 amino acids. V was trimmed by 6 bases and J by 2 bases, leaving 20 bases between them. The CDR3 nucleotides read TGTGCCAGCAGAGAATTCTACAGGTCAGGGGCCTACGAGCAGTACTTC. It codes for CASREFYRSGAYEQYF.

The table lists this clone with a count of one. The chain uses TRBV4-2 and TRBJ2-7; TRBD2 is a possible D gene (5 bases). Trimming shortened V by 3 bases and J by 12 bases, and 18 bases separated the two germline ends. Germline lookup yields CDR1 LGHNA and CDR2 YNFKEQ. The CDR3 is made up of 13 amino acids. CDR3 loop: CASSQDSRSGWYF. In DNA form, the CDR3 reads TGTGCCAGCAGCCAGGACTCTAGGTCCGGGTGGTACTTC.

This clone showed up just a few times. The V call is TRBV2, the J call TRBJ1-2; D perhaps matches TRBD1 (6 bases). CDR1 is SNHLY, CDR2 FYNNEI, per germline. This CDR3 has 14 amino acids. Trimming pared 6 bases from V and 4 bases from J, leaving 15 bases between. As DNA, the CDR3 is TGTGCCAGCAGAACAGGGCCTGGGGTCTATGGCTACACCTTC. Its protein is CASRTGPGVYGYTF.

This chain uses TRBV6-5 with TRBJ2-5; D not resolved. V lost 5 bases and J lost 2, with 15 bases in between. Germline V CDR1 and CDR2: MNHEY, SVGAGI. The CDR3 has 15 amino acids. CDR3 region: CASSTGFEEQETQYF. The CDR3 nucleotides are TGTGCCAGCAGTACCGGCTTTGAGGAACAAGAGACCCAGTACTTC.

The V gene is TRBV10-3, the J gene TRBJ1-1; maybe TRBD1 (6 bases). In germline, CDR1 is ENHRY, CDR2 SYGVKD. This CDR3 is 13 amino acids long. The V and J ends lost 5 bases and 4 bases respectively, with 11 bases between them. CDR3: CAISTGPGTEAFF. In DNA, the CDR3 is TGTGCCATCAGTACAGGGCCGGGCACTGAAGCTTTCTTT.

CDR3 bases: TGTGCTCCTCCCAGGACAGGGGGCGACTCACCCCTCCACTTT. Its translation: CAPPRTGGDSPLHF. The chain joins TRBV6-7 to TRBJ1-6, with 11 bases matching TRBD1. TRBV6-7 is an ORF, with its function uncertain. This CDR3 has 14 amino acids.

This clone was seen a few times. In DNA form, the CDR3 reads TGTGCCAGCAGCCCAGGGGGGATCGGCTACACCTTC. This codes for CASSPGGIGYTF. The V and J genes are TRBV7-9 and TRBJ1-2; 7 bases map to TRBD1. Germline CDR1 is SEHNR and CDR2 is FQNEAQ (reference sequence). The trim removed 5 bases at V and 8 bases at J, leaving 5 bases unmatched. CDR3 size: 12 residues.

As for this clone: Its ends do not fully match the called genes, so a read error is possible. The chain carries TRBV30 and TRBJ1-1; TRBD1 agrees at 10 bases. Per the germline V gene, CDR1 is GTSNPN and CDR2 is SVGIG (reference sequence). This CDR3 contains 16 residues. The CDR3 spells CARRLGQGILNTEAFF. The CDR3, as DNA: TGTGCCAGGAGGTTGGGACAGGGGATTTTGAACACTGAAGCTTTCTTT.

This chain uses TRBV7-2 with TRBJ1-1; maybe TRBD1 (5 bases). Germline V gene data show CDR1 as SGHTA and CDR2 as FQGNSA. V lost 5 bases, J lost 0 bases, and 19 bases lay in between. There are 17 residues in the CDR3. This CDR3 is CASSQGEGYAMNTEAFF. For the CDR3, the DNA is TGTGCCAGCAGCCAAGGGGAGGGCTATGCCATGAACACTGAAGCTTTCTTT. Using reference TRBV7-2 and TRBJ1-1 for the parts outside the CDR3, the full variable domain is GAGVSQSPSNKVTEKGKDVELRCDPISGHTALYWYRQSLGQGLEFLIYFQGNSAPDKSGLPSDRFSAERTGGSVSTLTIQRTQQEDSAVYLCASSQGEGYAMNTEAFFGQGTRLTVV.

The CDR3 loop is CASSPQGIQETQYF. CDR3 DNA sequence: TGTGCCAGTAGTCCCCAGGGAATCCAAGAGACCCAGTACTTC. The chain is built from TRBV19 and TRBJ2-5, with TRBD1 as a possible D gene (5 bases). CDR3 size: 14 residues. Germline values: CDR1 LNHDA, CDR2 SQIVND (reference sequence). V was pared by 5 bases and J by 1 base, with 11 bases between.

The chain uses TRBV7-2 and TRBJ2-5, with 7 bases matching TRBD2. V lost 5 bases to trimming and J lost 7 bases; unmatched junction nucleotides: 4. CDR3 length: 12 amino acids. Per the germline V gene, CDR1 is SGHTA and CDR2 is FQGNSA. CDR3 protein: CASSTSGGTQYF. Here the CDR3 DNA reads TGTGCCAGCAGCACCTCGGGGGGGACCCAGTACTTC.

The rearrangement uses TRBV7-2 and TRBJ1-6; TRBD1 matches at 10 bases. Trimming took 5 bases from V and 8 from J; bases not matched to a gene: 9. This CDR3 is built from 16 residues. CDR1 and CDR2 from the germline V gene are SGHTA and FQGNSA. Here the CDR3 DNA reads TGTGCCAGCAGCCTGGACAGGGGGTTTCAATATTCACCCCTCCACTTT. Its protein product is CASSLDRGFQYSPLHF.

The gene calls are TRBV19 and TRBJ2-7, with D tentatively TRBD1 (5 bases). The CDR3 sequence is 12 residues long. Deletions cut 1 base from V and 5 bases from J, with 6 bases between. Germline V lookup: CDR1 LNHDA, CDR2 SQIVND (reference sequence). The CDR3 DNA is TGTGCCAGTAGTATAGTAGGGGACGAGCAGTACTTC. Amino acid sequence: CASSIVGDEQYF.

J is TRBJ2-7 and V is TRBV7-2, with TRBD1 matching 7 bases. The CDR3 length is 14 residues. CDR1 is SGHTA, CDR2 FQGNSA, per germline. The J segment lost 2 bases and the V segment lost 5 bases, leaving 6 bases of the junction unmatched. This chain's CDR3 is CASSNRGSTYEQYF. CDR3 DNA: TGTGCCAGCAGCAACAGGGGCTCCACCTACGAGCAGTACTTC.

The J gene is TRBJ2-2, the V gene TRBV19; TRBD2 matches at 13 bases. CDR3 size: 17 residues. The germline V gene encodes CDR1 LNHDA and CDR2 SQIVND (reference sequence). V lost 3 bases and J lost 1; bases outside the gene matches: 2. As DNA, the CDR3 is TGTGCCAGTAGTATCCGGACTAGCGGGAGGAACACCGGGGAGCTGTTTTTT. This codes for CASSIRTSGRNTGELFF. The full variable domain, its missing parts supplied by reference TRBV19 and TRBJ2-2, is DGGITQSPKYLFRKEGQNVTLSCEQNLNHDAMYWYRQDPGQGLRLIYYSQIVNDFQKGDIAEGYSVSREKKESFPLTVTSAQKNPTAFYLCASSIRTSGRNTGELFFGEGSRLTVL.

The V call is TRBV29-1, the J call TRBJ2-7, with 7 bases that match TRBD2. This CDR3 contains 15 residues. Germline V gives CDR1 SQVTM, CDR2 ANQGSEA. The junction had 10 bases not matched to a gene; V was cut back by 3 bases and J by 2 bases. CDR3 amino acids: CSVEVRTSEAYEQYF. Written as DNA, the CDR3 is TGCAGCGTTGAGGTCCGCACTAGCGAGGCCTACGAGCAGTACTTC.

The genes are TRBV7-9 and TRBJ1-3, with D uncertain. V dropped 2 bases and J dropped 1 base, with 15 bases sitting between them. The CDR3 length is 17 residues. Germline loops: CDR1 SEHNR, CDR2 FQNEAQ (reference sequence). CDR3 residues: CASSLLFGVLSGNTIYF. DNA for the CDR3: TGTGCCAGCAGCTTACTGTTCGGGGTGCTGTCTGGAAACACCATATATTTT.

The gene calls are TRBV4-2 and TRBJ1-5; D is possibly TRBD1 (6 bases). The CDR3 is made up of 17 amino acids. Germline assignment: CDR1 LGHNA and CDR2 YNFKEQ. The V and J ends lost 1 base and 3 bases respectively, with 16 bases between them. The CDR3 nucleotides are TGTGCCAGCAGCCAAGGAGACCGACAGGACGACAATCAGCCCCAGCATTTT. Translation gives CASSQGDRQDDNQPQHF.

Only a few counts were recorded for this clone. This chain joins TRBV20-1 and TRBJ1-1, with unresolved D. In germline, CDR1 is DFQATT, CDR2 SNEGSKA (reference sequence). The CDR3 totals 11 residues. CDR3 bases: TGCAGCGAGTGGGCGGGGACTGAAGCTTTCTTT. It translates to CSEWAGTEAFF.

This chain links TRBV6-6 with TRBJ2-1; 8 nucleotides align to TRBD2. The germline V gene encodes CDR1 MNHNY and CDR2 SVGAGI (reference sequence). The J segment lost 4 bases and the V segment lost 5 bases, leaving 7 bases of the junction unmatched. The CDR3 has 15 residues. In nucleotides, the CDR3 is TGTGCCAGCAGTCCCGAAGCGGGGGTATACAATGAGCAGTTCTTC. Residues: CASSPEAGVYNEQFF.

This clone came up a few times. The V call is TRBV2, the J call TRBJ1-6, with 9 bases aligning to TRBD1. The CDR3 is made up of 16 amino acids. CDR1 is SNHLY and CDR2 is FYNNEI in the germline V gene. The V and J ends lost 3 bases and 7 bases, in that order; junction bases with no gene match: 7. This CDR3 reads CASSEDRGWGNSPLHF. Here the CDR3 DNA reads TGTGCCAGCAGTGAGGACAGGGGTTGGGGAAATTCACCCCTCCACTTT.

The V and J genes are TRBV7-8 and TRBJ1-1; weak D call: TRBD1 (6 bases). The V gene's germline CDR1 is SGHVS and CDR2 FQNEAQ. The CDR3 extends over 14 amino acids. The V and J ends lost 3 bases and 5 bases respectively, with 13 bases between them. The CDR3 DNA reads TGTGCCAGCAGCTTGTTTCAGGGGCGGACTGAAGCTTTCTTT. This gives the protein CASSLFQGRTEAFF.

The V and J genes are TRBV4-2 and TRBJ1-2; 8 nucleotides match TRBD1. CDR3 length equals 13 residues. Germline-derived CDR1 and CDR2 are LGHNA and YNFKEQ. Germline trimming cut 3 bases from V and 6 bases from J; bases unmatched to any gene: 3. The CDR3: CASSQTGVNGYTF. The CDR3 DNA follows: TGTGCCAGCAGCCAGACAGGGGTTAATGGCTACACCTTC.